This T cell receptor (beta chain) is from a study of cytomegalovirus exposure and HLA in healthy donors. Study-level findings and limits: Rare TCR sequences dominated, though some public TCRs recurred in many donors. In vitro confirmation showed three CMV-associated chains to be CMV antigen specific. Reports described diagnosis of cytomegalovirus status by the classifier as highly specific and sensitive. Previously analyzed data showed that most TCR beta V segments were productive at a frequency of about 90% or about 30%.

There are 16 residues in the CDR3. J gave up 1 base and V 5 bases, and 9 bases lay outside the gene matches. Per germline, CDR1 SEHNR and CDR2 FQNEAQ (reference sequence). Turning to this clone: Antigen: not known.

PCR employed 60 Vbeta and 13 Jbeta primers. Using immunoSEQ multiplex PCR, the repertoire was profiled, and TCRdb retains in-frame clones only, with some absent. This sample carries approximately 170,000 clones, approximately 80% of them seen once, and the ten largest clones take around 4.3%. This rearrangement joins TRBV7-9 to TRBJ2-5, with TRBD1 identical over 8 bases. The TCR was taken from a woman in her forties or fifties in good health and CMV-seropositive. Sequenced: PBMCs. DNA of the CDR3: TGTGCCAGCAGCCCTAGTGGGGACAGGCCCCAAGAGACCCAGTACTTC. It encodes CASSPSGDRPQETQYF.